These 5 T cell receptor beta chains share one sample of origin, sequenced in a study of molecular identifiers for immune sequencing clone quantification. One entry per CDR3 protein, called by TCRdb with MiXCR from the PCR reads. The top ten hold 0.85% of the sample, which has 550,000 to 750,000 distinct CDR3 sequences, 15% to 20% seen once. The source material was naive CD8+ T cells from blood, with Jurkat cell RNA spiked in. As for subset: FACS-sorted CD8+CD4-CCR7+CD45RA+ naive T cells. These receptors were taken from a human donor in good health. Some libraries in this study had Jurkat cell RNA spiked in.

This clonotype has only a few counts. This chain's CDR3 is CASSQDRAGGRDTQYF. DNA of the CDR3: TGCGCCAGCAGCCAAGATAGGGCGGGGGGGCGAGATACGCAGTATTTT. The gene calls are TRBV4-3 and TRBJ2-3; 9 positions agree with TRBD2. This CDR3 has 16 residues. V dropped 0 bases and J dropped 5; count of bases not matched to a gene: 6. Germline loops: CDR1 LGHNA, CDR2 YSLEER.

The V and J genes are TRBV7-9 and TRBJ1-1, with TRBD1 identical over 9 bases. Unmatched junction bases numbered 14, after V lost 3 bases and J lost 3 bases. Germline loops: CDR1 SEHNR, CDR2 FQNEAQ (reference sequence). This CDR3 has 18 amino acids. The CDR3 loop is CASSFPRGTGSSDTEAFF. The DNA of the CDR3 is TGTGCCAGCAGCTTCCCCCGCGGGACAGGGAGTTCGGACACTGAAGCTTTCTTT. Supplemented by reference TRBV7-9 and TRBJ1-1, the full variable domain reads DTGVSQNPRHKITKRGQNVTFRCDPISEHNRLYWYRQTLGQGPEFLTYFQNEAQLEKSRLLSDRFSAERPKGSFSTLEIQRTEQGDSAMYLCASSFPRGTGSSDTEAFFGQGTRLTVV.

On this clonotype itself: Since the CDR3 does not end with the conserved phenylalanine or tryptophan, this likely comes from a read error. The chain couples TRBV4-1 to TRBJ2-3; maybe TRBD2 (6 bases). The V gene's germline CDR1 is MGHRA and CDR2 YSYEKL. CDR3 length: 16 amino acids. Deletions cut 0 bases from V and 2 bases from J, with 12 bases between. CDR3 DNA sequence: TGCGCCAGCAGCCAAGATTCCCGCGGGAACACAGATACGCAGTATCTT. It codes for CASSQDSRGNTDTQYL.

This clonotype was seen repeatedly, ten times or more. The J gene is TRBJ1-5, the V gene TRBV5-5, with no clear D. CDR3 length: 14 residues. The germline V gene has CDR1 SGHKS and CDR2 YYEKEE (reference sequence). Trimming removed 1 base from V and 6 bases from J, with 11 bases in between. CDR3 in amino acids: CASSLTVLGQPQHF. CDR3 bases: TGTGCCAGCAGCTTGACCGTCCTAGGTCAGCCCCAGCATTTT.

Many counts were recorded for this clonotype. J is TRBJ2-3 and V is TRBV20-1; no firm D call. CDR3 length: 13 amino acids. Trimming shortened V by 5 bases and J by 2 bases, and 11 bases separated the two germline ends. CDR1 is DFQATT, CDR2 SNEGSKA, per germline (reference sequence). For the CDR3, the DNA is TGCAGTGCTCTACTATCCGCCACAGATACGCAGTATTTT. It codes for CSALLSATDTQYF.